This T cell receptor beta chain comes out of a study of blood T cells in healthy people across ages. Study-wide results and caveats: With donor CMV status unknown, expanded clonotype changes were possibly confounded.

This clonotype was detected a few times. Its target is not known. For the second PCR, which ran for about 7 to 11 cycles, a sample-barcoded 5' primer and a J-beta primer mix were used. Every cDNA molecule carried a tag from a template-switch adaptor bearing 12 random nucleotides. Via MiXCR, TCRdb re-called the 5' RACE reads, giving one row per CDR3 protein. The sample includes approximately 1.5 million distinct CDR3 sequences, around 36% of them seen just once. The CDR3 runs to 14 residues. CDR1 is SGHTA, CDR2 FQGTGA, per germline. V lost 5 bases, J lost 5 bases, and 15 bases lay in between. This sequence originates from a woman aged 25 to 39 in good health. This chain uses TRBV7-3 with TRBJ2-5; no clear D. The specimen sequenced was blood. The CDR3 bases are TGTGCCAGCAGCCCGACCCTGTTGGGCGAGACCCAGTACTTC. Amino acid sequence: CASSPTLLGETQYF.